This T cell receptor (beta chain) was retrieved from a study of blood T cell repertoires in COVID-19. Some clones are missing from TCRdb's copy, which holds only in-frame ones; the method was immunoSEQ multiplex PCR. This table has some 200,000 clones, roughly 90% appearing once. The CDR3 runs to 14 residues. Trimming pared 4 bases from V and 5 bases from J, leaving 14 bases between. Per the germline V gene, CDR1 is SGHTA and CDR2 is FQGTGA. Recruitment covered about two dozen US areas and drew participants whose ages spanned roughly 18 to 89 years. The TCR sequence derives from a woman under 40 who had recovered from COVID-19. The chain joins TRBV7-3 to TRBJ1-2; D perhaps matches TRBD1 (5 bases). Sample: PBMCs or T cells enriched from blood (not recorded which). CDR3 in amino acids: CASSYGGTEYGYTF. Here the CDR3 DNA reads TGTGCCAGCAGCTACGGAGGGACGGAATATGGCTACACCTTC. The entire variable domain, with the rest obtained from reference TRBV7-3 and TRBJ1-2, is as follows: GAGVSQTPSNKVTEKGKYVELRCDPISGHTALYWYRQSLGQGPEFLIYFQGTGAADDSGLPNDRFFAVRPEGSVSTLKIQRTERGDSAVYLCASSYGGTEYGYTFGSGTRLTVV.